The text below deals with one T cell receptor (beta chain). Trimming at V came to 2 bases and at J to 10 bases, leaving 15 bases not matched to a gene. CDR3 length: 16 amino acids. Germline V gives CDR1 SGHVS, CDR2 FQNEAQ. The source of the sample is a study of blood T cell repertoires in COVID-19. Study at large: Researchers got acute and convalescent COVID-19 samples from the United States, Italy and Spain.

The table came from immunoSEQ multiplex PCR; TCRdb's copy has only in-frame clones and leaves some out. This repertoire shows over 300,000 clones, 85% to 90% found once; its top ten account for 10%. The participants were between roughly 18 and 100 years old and came from some 25 US areas. This receptor was obtained from a woman aged 18-29 years who had recovered from COVID-19. Material for sequencing was PBMCs or T cells enriched from blood (not recorded which). The V gene is TRBV7-8, the J gene TRBJ2-3; 7 bases line up with TRBD2. The DNA of the CDR3 is TGTGCCAGCAGCTTAACTCGGATGCGGGGGTGGGGGTCGCAGTATTTT. As protein: CASSLTRMRGWGSQYF.